The text below deals with one TCR beta chain. This sample is part of a study of cytomegalovirus exposure and HLA in healthy donors. Use of 60 Vbeta and 13 Jbeta primers characterized the PCR. Sequenced by immunoSEQ multiplex PCR; TCRdb stores in-frame clones only, minus some. Of about 140,000 clones listed, over 75% are singletons. This sequence was found in a female donor in good health and CMV-seronegative. Sequencing was performed on PBMCs.

The CDR3 is CASSQVGGTEAFF. The CDR3 nucleotides are TGTGCCAGCAGCCAAGTGGGGGGCACTGAAGCTTTCTTT. The rearrangement joins TRBV4-2 to TRBJ1-1, with a weak D call TRBD1 (5 bases). V dropped 1 base and J dropped 4 bases, with 7 bases sitting between them. This CDR3 contains 13 residues. Germline CDR1 LGHNA, CDR2 YNFKEQ.